The sequence of this T cell receptor beta chain was determined in a study of identifying expanded T cells in peripheral blood (dated by TCRdb to between 2018 and 2020). For the study in its entirety: Technical replicates were generated by sequencing separate aliquots of the same genomic DNA pool, and four replicates were compared pairwise. What the work shows at the level of the full study, not this receptor alone: Across all healthy donors, variance in clone template counts between approximately two-week samples was found to increase significantly with total template count. Across all healthy-donor time intervals, the beta-binomial model significantly cut both the number of clones called differentially abundant and the false-positive rate. It was expected by the authors that biological variance in healthy repertoires might increase further over much longer intervals, such as months to years. The binomial model flagged around 1.3 differentially abundant clones between technical replicates, compared with 15 to 17 over around 2 weeks and 18 to 20 over roughly 4 weeks.

During the collection period, no immune events, such as infections, were documented for the healthy donors. Time-dependent variance in a beta-binomial model of T-cell clone differential abundance was calibrated using healthy-donor blood repertoires as a training cohort. The training cohort comprised approximately ten healthy donors, 3 female and 7 male. The donors were between roughly 25 and 70 years old, with an average age of roughly 40 years. Whole blood was collected from each healthy donor at three time points spaced two weeks apart and obtained from a commercial supplier. For immunosequencing, genomic DNA was extracted from unsorted whole blood. The CDR1 and CDR2 encoded by the germline V gene are MNHEY and SVGAGI. The CDR3 starts with the cysteine, ends with the phenylalanine, and has 14 residues. Of the read, only the CDR3 DNA is kept; its 42 bases are in frame from base 1. V loses 4 bases of germline sequence and J loses 5 bases, and the interval between the two ends is 11 bases.

The immunoSEQ Assay, which relies on bias-controlled multiplex PCR amplification of genomic DNA, was used to profile TCRbeta CDR3 regions. As for the original processing: The absolute abundance of each unique TCRbeta CDR3 region was quantified after sequences were collapsed and filtered. Two models were used to test differential abundance: a binomial model (Fisher-equivalent) and a beta-binomial model that adds time-dependent variance fitted from healthy donors. Clones with fewer than 5 combined templates were excluded, and clones with Benjamini-Hochberg FDR below 0.01 were called differentially abundant. Using the form v = (b*log(k)+a)^2, the beta-binomial variance was modeled as a function of the total template count across the two samples. TCRdb's version of the immuneACCESS table is confined to in-frame rearrangements and falls short of the full clone set. An unresolved V gene accounts for under half of the shortfall where checked; the remainder is of unknown origin. From that table come the V and J calls and clone size; the DNA was used to work out D and trimming. The sample table records about 94,000 clones; 88% of these occur just once. The ten largest clones capture 5.5% to 7% of the sample.

As to this clone: Its cognate antigen has yet to be identified. No base qualities exist here, and no much larger clone lies one base off it.

The V and J segments used are TRBV6-5 and TRBJ2-2; the D gene cannot be named for sure. This TCR came from a person aged 18-70 years in good health. Specimen: blood. In nucleotides, the sequence is TGTGCCAGCAGTTTCAAAACAGAGACCGGGGAGCTGTTTTTT. This translates into CASSFKTETGELFF.